Shown below are 26 T cell receptor beta chains from a single sample sequenced in a study of OX40 agonist ivuxolimab in advanced cancers. Produced via immunoSEQ multiplex PCR; TCRdb's table is partial and in-frame only. Found here are over 45,000 clones, roughly four fifths of them singletons; the top ten hold 4% to 5.5%. The source material was CD4+ or CD8+ T cells sorted from blood, sampled in a trial of the OX40 agonist ivuxolimab. The receptors come from an adult with an advanced solid tumor such as melanoma, head and neck, liver or kidney cancer.

V is TRBV29-1 and J is TRBJ2-1; 7 nucleotides agree with TRBD1. The germline V gene has CDR1 SQVTM and CDR2 ANQGSEA. V shed 4 bases and J 9 bases; nucleotides not matched to a gene: 0. The CDR3 contains 10 residues. The CDR3 coding sequence is TGCAGCGTTGCAGGGGGTGAGCAGTTCTTC. Its translation is CSVAGGEQFF.

The chain recombines TRBV6-1 with TRBJ2-2; 9 bases are a match to TRBD1. CDR3 length equals 13 residues. CDR1 and CDR2 (germline): MNHNS, SASEGT. V was pared by 4 bases and J by 6 bases, with 0 bases of the junction left unmatched. In DNA, the CDR3 is TGTGCCAGCAGTGGACAGGGGGCCGGGGAGCTGTTTTTT. This codes for CASSGQGAGELFF.

J is TRBJ1-2 and V is TRBV6-9; D is perhaps TRBD1 (5 bases). V was trimmed by 6 bases and J by 4 bases, leaving 18 bases between them. Per the germline V gene, CDR1 is MNHGY and CDR2 is SVAAGI. The CDR3 extends over 15 amino acids. The CDR3 is CASSRGVGVGYGYTF. CDR3 bases: TGTGCCAGCAGCCGCGGGGTAGGGGTGGGCTATGGCTACACCTTC.

J is TRBJ2-7 and V is TRBV10-2; perhaps D is TRBD1 or TRBD2 (5 bases each). V lost 6 bases and J lost 3, with 18 bases in between. The CDR3 consists of 15 residues. Germline V lookup: CDR1 WSHSY, CDR2 SAAADI. CDR3 bases: TGCGCCAGCAGGGGAGAGGGGTCCATACACTACGAGCAGTACTTC. This translates into CASRGEGSIHYEQYF.

V usage is TRBV28 and J usage is TRBJ1-3; D not resolved. The CDR3 has 15 amino acids. Germline V gene data show CDR1 as MDHEN and CDR2 as SYDVKM. Trimming cost V 6 bases and J 1 base, with 13 bases left between them. CDR3 DNA sequence: TGTGCCAGCAGAGCGCGAGTGCGTTCTGGAAACACCATATATTTT. This translates into CASRARVRSGNTIYF. Filled out from reference TRBV28 and TRBJ1-3, the complete variable domain reads DVKVTQSSRYLVKRTGEKVFLECVQDMDHENMFWYRQDPGLGLRLIYFSYDVKMKEKGDIPEGYSVSREKKERFSLILESASTNQTSMYLCASRARVRSGNTIYFGEGSWLTVV.

This clone has just a few counts. This sequence joins TRBV6-1 and TRBJ2-6, with D hard to call. V lost 2 bases and J 4 bases, leaving 12 bases between the germline ends. This CDR3 is built from 16 residues. CDR1 and CDR2 (germline): MNHNS, SASEGT. CDR3: CASSELAGSGANVLTF. CDR3 nucleotides: TGTGCCAGCAGTGAACTTGCAGGTTCAGGGGCCAACGTCCTGACTTTC.

The V and J genes are TRBV2 and TRBJ1-1, with D perhaps TRBD1 (6 bases). CDR1 and CDR2 from the germline V gene are SNHLY and FYNNEI. Trimming stripped 9 bases from V and 1 base from J, with 9 bases between. This CDR3 region has 12 residues. The CDR3 region has the DNA TGTGCCAGTAGGACAGCGAACACTGAAGCTTTCTTT. Translated, it gives CASRTANTEAFF. The full variable domain, completed using reference TRBV2 and TRBJ1-1, is EPEVTQTPSHQVTQMGQEVILRCVPISNHLYFYWYRQILGQKVEFLVSFYNNEISEKSEIFDDQFSVERPDGSNFTLKIRSTKLEDSAMYFCASRTANTEAFFGQGTRLTVV.

The chain is built from TRBV4-1 and TRBJ2-7; the D gene is possibly TRBD1 (6 bases). This CDR3 region has 17 residues. Per germline, CDR1 MGHRA and CDR2 YSYEKL. V lost 0 bases and J 1 base, leaving 16 bases between the germline ends. CDR3 sequence (DNA): TGCGCCAGCAGCCAAGATTCCCGTGGGGGCCGATCCTACGAGCAGTACTTC. This codes for CASSQDSRGGRSYEQYF.

The CDR3 bases are TGTGCCAGCAGTCGGGACAGGGTTAACTATGGCTACACCTTC. This gives the protein CASSRDRVNYGYTF. The chain recombines TRBV28 with TRBJ1-2; 9 bases are a match to TRBD1. V was clipped by 5 bases and J by 1 base; unmatched bases: 2. The CDR3 is 14 residues long. CDR1 is MDHEN and CDR2 is SYDVKM in the germline V gene.

The chain links TRBV5-6 to TRBJ1-6, with D perhaps matching TRBD1 (5 bases). The CDR3 consists of 19 residues. Germline V lookup: CDR1 SGHDT, CDR2 YYEEEE. The V and J ends lost 1 base and 2 bases respectively, with 19 bases between them. Here the CDR3 DNA reads TGTGCCAGCAGCTTGTACCGGGCCCAGGGCCAAACCTATAATTCACCCCTCCACTTT. Its translation is CASSLYRAQGQTYNSPLHF.

This chain uses TRBV5-6 with TRBJ1-2; D uncertain. Trimming pared 0 bases from V and 0 bases from J, leaving 6 bases between. CDR1 and CDR2 (germline): SGHDT, YYEEEE. CDR3 length equals 14 residues. CDR3 region: CASSLGESNYGYTF. The CDR3 coding sequence is TGTGCCAGCAGCTTGGGGGAGTCTAACTATGGCTACACCTTC. The full variable domain, its missing parts supplied by reference TRBV5-6 and TRBJ1-2, is DAGVTQSPTHLIKTRGQQVTLRCSPKSGHDTVSWYQQALGQGPQFIFQYYEEEERQRGNFPDRFSGHQFPNYSSELNVNALLLGDSALYLCASSLGESNYGYTFGSGTRLTVV.

The CDR3 DNA follows: TGTGCCAGCAGTTCGGGACGGAATGAAAAACTGTTTTTT. Its translation: CASSSGRNEKLFF. The chain couples TRBV5-8 to TRBJ1-4, with a weak D call TRBD1 (5 bases). Trimming stripped 5 bases from V and 5 bases from J, with 10 bases between. CDR1 is SGHTS and CDR2 is YDEGEE in the germline V gene. CDR3 size: 13 residues. Full variable domain (missing parts from reference TRBV5-8 and TRBJ1-4): EAGVTQSPTHLIKTRGQQATLRCSPISGHTSVYWYQQALGLGLQFLLWYDEGEERNRGNFPPRFSGRQFPNYSSELNVNALELEDSALYLCASSSGRNEKLFFGSGTQLSVL.

Turning to this clone: At one boundary the junction diverges from the germline segment, which might be a read error. The chain combines TRBV11-1 with TRBJ2-7, with 11 bases aligning to TRBD2. CDR1 is SGHAT, CDR2 FQDESV, per germline (reference sequence). The CDR3 is made up of 13 amino acids. CDR3 region: CASSPTSGGLRDF. CDR3 coding DNA: TGTGCCAGCAGTCCTACTAGCGGGGGTCTACGGGACTTC.

This chain joins TRBV28 and TRBJ1-2, with 11 bases lining up with TRBD1. V shed 0 bases and J 6 bases; nucleotides not matched to a gene: 0. This CDR3 has 14 residues. Germline CDR1 is MDHEN and CDR2 is SYDVKM. The CDR3 region is CASSLWGQGDGYTF. The CDR3 DNA sequence: TGTGCCAGCAGTTTATGGGGACAGGGGGATGGCTACACCTTC.

The chain couples TRBV9 to TRBJ2-3; D call uncertain. V was pared by 2 bases and J by 0 bases, with 10 bases between. The V gene's germline CDR1 is SGDLS and CDR2 YYNGEE. The CDR3 runs to 15 residues. The CDR3 spells CASSVGPGSTDTQYF. CDR3 in DNA: TGTGCCAGCAGCGTCGGGCCCGGGAGCACAGATACGCAGTATTTT.

V usage is TRBV7-9 and J usage is TRBJ2-1; D unresolved. CDR1 is SEHNR and CDR2 is FQNEAQ in the germline V gene (reference sequence). The CDR3 is made up of 14 amino acids. V lost 1 base and J 8 bases, leaving 12 bases between the germline ends. The DNA of the CDR3 is TGTGCCAGCAGCTTAGATGGCAGCGTCCATGAGCAGTTCTTC. Translation gives CASSLDGSVHEQFF.

This clone was found once. J is TRBJ1-1 and V is TRBV7-9, with D maybe TRBD1 (5 bases). The germline V and J ends were trimmed by 5 bases and 1 base, with 11 bases remaining between them. The germline gives CDR1 SEHNR, CDR2 FQNEAQ (reference sequence). The CDR3 sequence is 14 residues long. The CDR3 DNA reads TGTGCCAGCAGCCCCCGACAGAGGAACACTGAAGCTTTCTTT. Protein product: CASSPRQRNTEAFF.

The CDR3 loop reads CASSFGGWNQPQHF. Here the CDR3 DNA reads TGTGCCAGCAGCTTTGGGGGGTGGAATCAGCCCCAGCATTTT. The rearrangement links TRBV5-4 to TRBJ1-5, with a possible D match to TRBD1 (5 bases). The CDR3 sequence is 14 residues long. Per germline, CDR1 SGHNT and CDR2 YYREEE (reference sequence). Trimming took 2 bases from V and 4 from J, leaving 10 bases between them.

The V and J genes are TRBV30 and TRBJ1-2, with D possibly being TRBD1 (5 bases). Germline lookup yields CDR1 GTSNPN and CDR2 SVGIG (reference sequence). CDR3 size: 11 residues. Trimming cost V 8 bases and J 2 bases, with 9 bases left between them. Written as DNA, the CDR3 is TGTGCCACCGGGACCAACTATGGCTACACCTTC. Protein: CATGTNYGYTF.

CDR3 bases: TGTGCCAGCAGCCGGGGACAGGAGCCCTACGAGCAGTACTTC. The encoded protein is CASSRGQEPYEQYF. The rearrangement uses TRBV14 and TRBJ2-7, with 8 bases matching TRBD1. The length of the CDR3 is 14 residues. J gave up 2 bases and V 4 bases, and 4 bases lay outside the gene matches. Germline loops: CDR1 SGHDN, CDR2 FVKESK. The full variable domain, in which reference TRBV14 and TRBJ2-7 provide the parts outside the CDR3, is EAGVTQFPSHSVIEKGQTVTLRCDPISGHDNLYWYRRVMGKEIKFLLHFVKESKQDESGMPNNRFLAERTGGTYSTLKVQPAELEDSGVYFCASSRGQEPYEQYFGPGTRLTVT.

The chain is built from TRBV28 and TRBJ2-1; TRBD1 matches at 8 bases. Unmatched junction bases numbered 11, after V lost 5 bases and J lost 5 bases. Germline V gene sequence: CDR1 MDHEN, CDR2 SYDVKM. The CDR3 runs to 16 residues. The CDR3 here is CASSELRTGSDNEQFF. In DNA, the CDR3 is TGTGCCAGCAGTGAACTCAGGACAGGGTCGGACAATGAGCAGTTCTTC.

This chain joins TRBV28 and TRBJ1-2; maybe TRBD1 (5 bases). V was cut by 2 bases and J by 8 bases, with 12 bases left in between. The CDR3 runs to 13 residues. Germline CDR1 reads MDHEN; CDR2 reads SYDVKM. CDR3 region: CASSLVEGYGYTF. The DNA for the CDR3 is TGTGCCAGCAGTTTAGTCGAGGGGTACGGCTACACCTTC.

The table lists this clone with a few counts. J is TRBJ1-4 and V is TRBV6-5, with 10 bases aligning to TRBD1. The length of the CDR3 is 14 residues. Unmatched junction bases numbered 2, after V lost 6 bases and J lost 4 bases. Germline V CDR1 and CDR2: MNHEY, SVGAGI. DNA for the CDR3: TGTGCCAGCAGGAGGACAGGGGGTAATGAAAAACTGTTTTTT. Its translation: CASRRTGGNEKLFF.

The V gene is TRBV7-9, the J gene TRBJ2-2; TRBD1 aligns across 8 bases. The germline V gene encodes CDR1 SEHNR and CDR2 FQNEAQ (reference sequence). The CDR3 covers 15 residues. V lost 5 bases, J lost 2 bases, and 4 bases stayed unmatched. The DNA of the CDR3 is TGTGCCAGCAGCACGACAGGGGCCAACACCGGGGAGCTGTTTTTT. This translates into CASSTTGANTGELFF.

This chain links TRBV7-3 with TRBJ2-1; D is ambiguous. The V gene's germline CDR1 is SGHTA and CDR2 FQGTGA. V was pared by 5 bases and J by 7 bases, with 12 bases between. The CDR3 totals 13 residues. The CDR3 reads CASSDPSRNEQFF. The DNA of the CDR3 is TGTGCCAGCAGCGACCCCAGCAGGAATGAGCAGTTCTTC.

This clone was seen a handful of times. This rearrangement joins TRBV28 to TRBJ2-7, with D maybe TRBD2 (5 bases). CDR3 length: 15 amino acids. Trimming took 8 bases from V and 7 from J, leaving 24 bases between them. CDR1 is MDHEN and CDR2 is SYDVKM in the germline V gene. CDR3 bases: TGTGCCAGCCCCCCCTCGGCTAGCAAGGCCAGGGAGCAGTACTTC. Its protein is CASPPSASKAREQYF.